This is a list of T cell receptor beta chains from one sample in a study of cytomegalovirus exposure and HLA in healthy donors. Here immunoSEQ multiplex PCR was the method, and the copy in TCRdb shows in-frame clones only, minus some. The sample yields over 90,000 clones, roughly 94% seen once. Sequenced: PBMCs. The receptors come from a woman aged 18 to 35 in good health and CMV-seronegative. Each CDR3 is given with its conserved first and last residue. Fields, in order: CDR3 protein, CDR3 DNA, J gene, clone size, D gene, V gene. D genes are given only for firm matches. Clone size is not always given. Where it is, it says once, few, many or a class for expanded clones.

CSAFTGTGIAEQFF	TGCAGCGCCTTTACCGGGACAGGGATTGCTGAGCAGTTCTTC	TRBJ2-1	.	TRBD1	TRBV29-1
CASSPRGSGSRYTQYF	TGTGCCAGCAGCCCCCGAGGTAGCGGGAGTCGTTATACGCAGTATTTT	TRBJ2-3	.	TRBD2	TRBV9
CASSRTGETQYF	TGTGCCAGCAGCCGGACAGGAGAGACCCAGTACTTC	TRBJ2-5	.	TRBD1	TRBV6-1
CASIGRDYEQYF	TGTGCCAGTATCGGGAGGGACTACGAGCAGTACTTC	TRBJ2-7	once	TRBD2	TRBV2
CASSLLGDSRKEKLFF	TGCGCCAGCAGCCTTCTAGGGGACAGTCGAAAGGAAAAACTGTTTTTT	TRBJ1-4	.	TRBD1	TRBV4-1
CASSYTRAPVGYTF	TGTGCCAGCAGTTATACCAGGGCGCCCGTTGGCTACACCTTC	TRBJ1-2	.	.	TRBV6-5
CASSPKGTPGDQPQHF	TGCGCCAGCAGCCCAAAGGGGACTCCGGGGGATCAGCCCCAGCATTTT	TRBJ1-5	.	.	TRBV4-1
CASSFFPFSTGGEQYF	TGTGCCAGCAGCTTTTTCCCCTTCTCGACAGGGGGCGAGCAGTACTTC	TRBJ2-7	.	TRBD1	TRBV7-9
CASSLGGGTDTQYF	TGCGCCAGCAGCTTGGGCGGGGGCACAGATACGCAGTATTTT	TRBJ2-3	.	.	TRBV5-1
CASSGDLAGGMETQYF	TGTGCCAGCAGTGGGGATCTAGCGGGGGGGATGGAGACCCAGTACTTC	TRBJ2-5	.	TRBD2	TRBV2
CARSLGTDSNQPQHF	TGTGCCAGAAGCCTCGGGACAGATAGCAATCAGCCCCAGCATTTT	TRBJ1-5	.	TRBD1	TRBV5-3
CASSDSRGSGNTIYF	TGCGCCAGCAGTGATTCAAGGGGCTCTGGAAACACCATATATTTT	TRBJ1-3	.	.	TRBV10-1
CASSLVAVLNTEAFF	TGTGCCAGCAGCTTAGTGGCAGTTTTGAACACTGAAGCTTTCTTT	TRBJ1-1	.	.	TRBV7-8
CASSLGTGETQYF	TGCGCCAGCAGCTTGGGGACAGGGGAGACCCAGTACTTC	TRBJ2-5	.	TRBD1	TRBV5-1
CASSPGQGINEQYF	TGCGCCAGCAGCCCGGGACAGGGTATAAACGAGCAGTACTTC	TRBJ2-7	once	TRBD1	TRBV4-1
CARGAGELFF	TGTGCCAGAGGGGCCGGGGAGCTGTTTTTT	TRBJ2-2	once	.	TRBV7-9
CASSHGQDYGYTF	TGTGCCAGCAGTCACGGACAGGACTATGGCTACACCTTC	TRBJ1-2	.	TRBD1	TRBV27
CATSPTRDSFTDTQYF	TGTGCCACCAGCCCGACCCGGGACAGTTTCACAGATACGCAGTATTTT	TRBJ2-3	.	TRBD1	TRBV15
CASSSRTGRGNTEAFF	TGTGCCAGCAGTTCCCGGACAGGGAGAGGGAACACTGAAGCTTTCTTT	TRBJ1-1	.	TRBD1	TRBV28
CASSFEGAHHEQYF	TGTGCCAGCAGCTTCGAAGGGGCGCACCACGAGCAGTACTTC	TRBJ2-7	.	.	TRBV5-4
CASSPFEQGKQYF	TGTGCCAGCAGCCCATTCGAACAGGGAAAGCAGTACTTC	TRBJ2-7	.	.	TRBV7-2
CASSPAAFTGNYEQYF	TGCGCCAGCAGCCCCGCCGCCTTCACAGGGAATTACGAGCAGTACTTC	TRBJ2-7	once	.	TRBV5-1
CASEPGLEGNEQFF	TGTGCCAGCGAACCGGGCCTTGAGGGCAATGAGCAGTTCTTC	TRBJ2-1	few	.	TRBV6-1
CASSDGGTETYEQYF	TGCGCCAGCAGTGACGGCGGGACAGAGACCTACGAGCAGTACTTC	TRBJ2-7	.	.	TRBV10-2
CASRGQGANYGYTF	TGTGCCAGCAGGGGACAGGGGGCTAACTATGGCTACACCTTC	TRBJ1-2	.	TRBD1	TRBV25-1
CASSPDSQPYEQYF	TGTGCCAGCAGCCCGGACTCCCAACCCTACGAGCAGTACTTC	TRBJ2-7	once	.	TRBV6-6
CASSEAELPMGQYF	TGTGCCAGCAGTGAAGCGGAGCTCCCCATGGGGCAGTACTTC	TRBJ2-7	.	.	TRBV6-1
CASSQVFGDSETQYF	TGTGCCAGCAGCCAAGTGTTTGGGGACTCAGAGACCCAGTACTTC	TRBJ2-5	.	.	TRBV4-2
CASSYSTTGSYEQYF	TGTGCCAGCAGTTACTCTACGACTGGCTCCTACGAGCAGTACTTC	TRBJ2-7	.	.	TRBV6-6
CASSLTGTSGSGQYF	TGCGCCAGCAGCTTGACCGGGACTAGCGGGAGTGGGCAGTACTTC	TRBJ2-7	.	TRBD2	TRBV5-1
CASSLQGLYGYTF	TGTGCCAGCAGCTTACAGGGGTTATATGGCTACACCTTC	TRBJ1-2	once	.	TRBV7-9
CASRPEGDGYTF	TGTGCCAGCAGGCCAGAGGGGGATGGCTACACCTTC	TRBJ1-2	.	.	TRBV2
CASSQVQGTNGYTF	TGCGCCAGCAGCCAAGTCCAGGGGACCAATGGCTACACCTTC	TRBJ1-2	.	.	TRBV4-1
CASSTGRVSPHTGELFF	TGTGCCAGCAGCACGGGCAGGGTAAGCCCTCACACCGGGGAGCTGTTTTTT	TRBJ2-2	once	.	TRBV21-1
CASSILQSNEKLFF	TGTGCCAGTAGTATCCTCCAGTCTAATGAAAAACTGTTTTTT	TRBJ1-4	.	.	TRBV19
CASSVAAGGGTDTQYF	TGTGCCAGCAGCGTAGCTGCGGGGGGGGGCACAGATACGCAGTATTTT	TRBJ2-3	.	TRBD2	TRBV9
CAIGLDDRPYEQYF	TGTGCCATCGGTTTAGACGACAGGCCCTACGAGCAGTACTTC	TRBJ2-7	few	.	TRBV10-3
CASSLSRIYGYTF	TGTGCCAGCAGTTTATCGAGAATTTATGGCTACACCTTC	TRBJ1-2	.	.	TRBV27
CASKQGAGTEAFF	TGCGCCAGCAAGCAGGGGGCTGGAACTGAAGCTTTCTTT	TRBJ1-1	.	TRBD1	TRBV5-1
CASSSPRDYGSYNEQFF	TGTGCCAGCAGCAGCCCCCGGGACTACGGTTCCTACAATGAGCAGTTCTTC	TRBJ2-1	.	TRBD2	TRBV7-9
CASSLEGREEPYEQYF	TGTGCCAGCAGCTTGGAGGGGCGGGAGGAGCCATACGAGCAGTACTTC	TRBJ2-7	.	TRBD2	TRBV5-4
CASSSSGGKGEQYF	TGTGCCAGCAGCTCTAGCGGGGGCAAGGGGGAGCAGTACTTC	TRBJ2-7	.	TRBD2	TRBV11-3
CASSLPMNTEAFF	TGTGCCAGCAGCTTACCTATGAACACTGAAGCTTTCTTT	TRBJ1-1	.	.	TRBV5-4
CASSHKTGGLEQYF	TGTGCCAGCAGCCACAAGACAGGGGGCCTCGAGCAGTACTTC	TRBJ2-7	.	TRBD1	TRBV7-9
CASSFSRDRGSNQPQHF	TGTGCCAGCAGTTTCTCGCGGGACAGGGGAAGCAATCAGCCCCAGCATTTT	TRBJ1-5	.	TRBD1	TRBV27
CASSFKGQGYGYTF	TGTGCCAGCAGTTTCAAGGGACAGGGATATGGCTACACCTTC	TRBJ1-2	.	TRBD1	TRBV27